One and the same sample provided the 18 T cell receptor beta chains below, sequenced in a study of T cell responses to AZD1222 COVID-19 vaccine (dated by TCRdb to about 2021). The library relied on the immunoSEQ multiplex PCR assay. Held by TCRdb, this immuneACCESS table contains in-frame sequences only and omits some clones. Under half of the omission traces to an unresolved V gene where checked; the cause of the rest is unknown. This sample has 110,000 or so clones in its table, and nearly 90% of those were observed once. In total, the top ten clones hold 44% of the sample. The sample's time point label, in plain terms: about 28 days (+/-7) after the second vaccine dose. The sample here was peripheral blood, taken 28 days after the second AZD1222 dose. The receptors were sampled from an adult who received the AZD1222 COVID-19 vaccine.

This clone turned up a few times. The chain recombines TRBV13 with TRBJ1-1, with 8 positions matching TRBD1. J lost 9 bases, V lost 8 bases, and 8 bases had no gene match. CDR1 is PRHDT, CDR2 FYEKMQ, per germline (reference sequence). The CDR3 sequence is 12 residues long. The CDR3 region is CASERRGLQAFF. The DNA of the CDR3 is TGTGCCAGCGAGCGCAGGGGGCTCCAAGCTTTCTTT.

The chain links TRBV19 to TRBJ1-6, with 8 bases that match TRBD1. Trimming removed 6 bases from V and 4 bases from J; junction bases left unmatched: 8. Per germline, CDR1 LNHDA and CDR2 SQIVND (reference sequence). The CDR3 consists of 16 residues. In DNA, the CDR3 is TGTGCCAGTAGCTCTGGGACAGGAGTTTATAATTCACCCCTCCACTTT. Translating it yields CASSSGTGVYNSPLHF.

There are a few counts of this clone. The gene calls are TRBV5-6 and TRBJ2-6; D call uncertain. Deletions cut 4 bases from V and 0 bases from J, with 11 bases between. This CDR3 spans 16 amino acids. Germline assignment: CDR1 SGHDT and CDR2 YYEEEE. The CDR3 sequence: CASSLDGPSGANVLTF. CDR3 DNA: TGTGCCAGCAGCCTTGACGGACCCTCTGGGGCCAACGTCCTGACTTTC.

This chain links TRBV5-6 with TRBJ2-7; D is uncertain. V lost 1 base, J lost 5 bases, and 4 bases lay in between. Looked up from germline, CDR1 is SGHDT and CDR2 is YYEEEE. The CDR3 runs 11 residues. The CDR3 is CASSLQNEQYF. The CDR3 nucleotides read TGTGCCAGCAGCTTGCAGAACGAGCAGTACTTC.

This chain uses TRBV19 with TRBJ1-5; D is perhaps TRBD1 (6 bases). V gave up 6 bases and J gave up 5 bases, with 11 bases separating them. The germline CDR1 and CDR2 sequences are LNHDA and SQIVND (reference sequence). CDR3 length: 13 amino acids. The chain's CDR3 is CASSRGGDQPQHF. The CDR3 DNA reads TGTGCCAGTAGCAGGGGTGGGGATCAGCCCCAGCATTTT.

This chain links TRBV11-2 with TRBJ1-2; 8 bases match TRBD1. Germline values: CDR1 SGHAT, CDR2 FQNNGV. CDR3 length: 14 residues. J was trimmed by 4 bases and V by 1 base; bases with no gene match: 2. CDR3 coding DNA: TGTGCCAGCAGCTTAGGGCAGGGGGCCTATGGCTACACCTTC. Encoded protein: CASSLGQGAYGYTF.

V is TRBV19 and J is TRBJ2-1; D ambiguous. Per germline, CDR1 LNHDA and CDR2 SQIVND (reference sequence). The CDR3 sequence is 17 residues long. Trimming left V 6 bases short and J 9 bases short, with 27 bases between. The CDR3 spells CASRAREETVGASEQFF. The CDR3 DNA reads TGTGCCAGTAGGGCCCGAGAGGAAACGGTCGGTGCCAGTGAGCAGTTCTTC.

V usage is TRBV6-1 and J usage is TRBJ1-1, with D unresolved. Trimming cost V 0 bases and J 11 bases, with 13 bases left between them. This CDR3 contains 13 residues. Germline V lookup: CDR1 MNHNS, CDR2 SASEGT. Written as DNA, the CDR3 is TGTGCCAGCAGTGAAGCGGCAGGTCGATATGCTTTCTTT. Protein product: CASSEAAGRYAFF.

The chain carries TRBV10-3 and TRBJ2-1; 10 nucleotides line up with TRBD1. This CDR3 region has 15 residues. V trimming: 6 bases; J trimming: 4 bases; junction bases outside the gene matches: 6. Germline lookup yields CDR1 ENHRY and CDR2 SYGVKD. CDR3 in amino acids: CAISPGQGRYNEQFF. In DNA form, the CDR3 reads TGTGCCATCAGCCCGGGACAGGGGCGATACAATGAGCAGTTCTTC.

J is TRBJ2-1 and V is TRBV24-1; 8 bases are shared with TRBD1. The CDR3 runs to 14 residues. Germline lookup yields CDR1 KGHDR and CDR2 SFDVKD. Trimming took 5 bases from V and 4 from J; bases not matched to a gene: 3. The CDR3 is CATSGDRGYNEQFF. The CDR3 DNA sequence: TGTGCCACCAGTGGAGACAGGGGTTACAATGAGCAGTTCTTC.

The chain joins TRBV13 to TRBJ2-3; D not certain. CDR1 is PRHDT and CDR2 is FYEKMQ in the germline V gene (reference sequence). V was clipped by 5 bases and J by 1 base, with 7 bases between them. The CDR3 runs to 13 residues. CDR3 residues: CASSPPRTDTQYF. CDR3 nucleotides: TGTGCCAGCAGCCCCCCACGCACAGATACGCAGTATTTT.

CDR3 loop: CAWSGQLNSPLHF. The DNA for the CDR3 is TGTGCCTGGAGTGGACAGCTCAATTCACCCCTCCACTTT. The chain couples TRBV30 to TRBJ1-6; the D gene is possibly TRBD1 (5 bases). The length of the CDR3 is 13 residues. V was cut by 1 base and J by 7 bases, with 8 bases left in between. CDR1 is GTSNPN, CDR2 SVGIG, per germline (reference sequence).

V and J are TRBV10-3 and TRBJ2-5; 11 bases match TRBD1. The length of the CDR3 is 16 residues. J lost 4 bases, V lost 1 base, and 5 bases had no gene match. Germline values: CDR1 ENHRY, CDR2 SYGVKD. CDR3 sequence: CAISEYGGTGGETQYF. The CDR3 DNA reads as TGTGCCATCAGTGAGTATGGCGGGACAGGGGGAGAGACCCAGTACTTC.

Concerning this clone itself: The same CDR3 arises from other DNA sequences in this sample as well. V is TRBV18 and J is TRBJ2-7; the match to TRBD1 covers 10 bases. The J segment lost 1 base and the V segment lost 0 bases, leaving 0 bases of the junction unmatched. The germline V gene encodes CDR1 KGHSH and CDR2 LQKENI. CDR3 size: 15 residues. The CDR3: CASSPPGQGSYEQYF. DNA of the CDR3: TGTGCCAGCTCACCACCGGGACAGGGGTCCTACGAGCAGTACTTC.

This chain links TRBV24-1 with TRBJ2-3; TRBD2 matches 7 bases. The CDR3 has 14 amino acids. V lost 2 bases and J lost 8; bases outside the gene matches: 6. The germline V gene encodes CDR1 KGHDR and CDR2 SFDVKD. CDR3 region: CATSDSLAVGTQYF. In DNA form, the CDR3 reads TGTGCCACCAGTGATTCCCTAGCGGTCGGTACGCAGTATTTT.

V and J are TRBV9 and TRBJ1-1; D is unclear. V was pared by 4 bases and J by 7 bases, with 11 bases between. The CDR3 loop spans 12 amino acids. Germline V gene data show CDR1 as SGDLS and CDR2 as YYNGEE. The CDR3: CASSRDGIEAFF. The CDR3 DNA reads TGTGCCAGCAGCCGCGACGGAATTGAAGCTTTCTTT.

The chain combines TRBV14 with TRBJ1-1; no definite D call. This CDR3 contains 13 residues. Germline V lookup: CDR1 SGHDN, CDR2 FVKESK. With 4 bases removed from V and 0 bases from J, the gap between germline ends came to 6 bases. The CDR3 reads CASSPNLNTEAFF. The CDR3 DNA reads as TGTGCCAGCAGCCCCAACTTGAACACTGAAGCTTTCTTT.

The chain employs TRBV9 and TRBJ1-4; D gene ambiguous. Germline V gene data show CDR1 as SGDLS and CDR2 as YYNGEE. The germline V and J ends were trimmed by 0 bases and 4 bases, with 10 bases remaining between them. This CDR3 region has 15 residues. As DNA, the CDR3 is TGTGCCAGCAGCGTAGCAGGCACTTATAATGAAAAACTGTTTTTT. Protein sequence: CASSVAGTYNEKLFF.